This TCR beta chain came from a study of blood T cell repertoires in COVID-19. Germline V CDR1 and CDR2: SEHNR, FQNEAQ (reference sequence). V was clipped by 8 bases and J by 4 bases; unmatched bases: 3. The CDR3 extends over 12 amino acids. In the authors' methods: Estimates of nucleated cell counts were drawn from the amplification of reference gene primers. Generated by immunoSEQ multiplex PCR, the TCRdb table keeps only in-frame clones and is missing some. V and J calls and clone size are copied from that table; D and trimming were computed from the DNA. The data show a few hundred thousand clones, about 86% seen once. Clinical history as reported by participants underpinned cohort assignment.

This TCR derives from a woman aged 40 to 55 with acute COVID-19. The source material was PBMCs or T cells enriched from blood (not recorded which). V gene TRBV7-9 combines with J gene TRBJ2-7, with 9 nucleotides matching TRBD1. CDR3 in DNA: TGTGCCAGCGGACAGGGGACTTACGAGCAGTACTTC. The encoded protein is CASGQGTYEQYF.